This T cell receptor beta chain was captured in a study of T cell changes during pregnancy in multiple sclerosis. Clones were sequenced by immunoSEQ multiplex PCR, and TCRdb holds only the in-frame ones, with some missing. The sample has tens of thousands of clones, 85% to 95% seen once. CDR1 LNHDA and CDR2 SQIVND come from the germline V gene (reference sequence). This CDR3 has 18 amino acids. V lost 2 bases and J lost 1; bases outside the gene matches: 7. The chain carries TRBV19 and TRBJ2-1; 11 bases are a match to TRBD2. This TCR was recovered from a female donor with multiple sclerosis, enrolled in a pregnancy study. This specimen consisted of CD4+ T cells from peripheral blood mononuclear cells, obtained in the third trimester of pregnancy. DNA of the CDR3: TGTGCCAGTAGTATAAGTTCTAGCGGGGGGCCTTCCTACAATGAGCAGTTCTTC. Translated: CASSISSSGGPSYNEQFF.